The rows below give T cell receptor beta chains drawn from one sample of a study of memory CD4+ T cells and cytomegalovirus serostatus. TCRdb's table, derived via immunoSEQ multiplex PCR, lists solely in-frame clones and lacks some. Here the sample spans some 26,000 clones, more than 70% being singletons. The sequenced sample consisted of memory CD4+ T cells from blood. The receptors derive from an adult in good health and CMV-seronegative. The CDR3 runs from the conserved cysteine through the conserved F or W. Fields, in order: clone size, CDR3 length, V gene, J gene, D gene, CDR3 protein. The D gene is left open where the match is weak. Clone size is shown for a subset of rows, as once, few, many or a class of expanded clone.

clone size: -
CDR3 length: 17
V gene: TRBV4-1
J gene: TRBJ2-3
D gene: TRBD2
CDR3 protein: CASSQDDTSGGVDTQYF

clone size: -
CDR3 length: 16
V gene: TRBV5-6
J gene: TRBJ2-1
D gene: -
CDR3 protein: CASSLGGSRSYNEQFF

clone size: -
CDR3 length: 16
V gene: TRBV11-2
J gene: TRBJ2-3
D gene: TRBD2
CDR3 protein: CASSGRLAASGDTQYF

clone size: -
CDR3 length: 15
V gene: TRBV6-6
J gene: TRBJ2-2
D gene: -
CDR3 protein: CASSWKSGGTGELFF

clone size: -
CDR3 length: 12
V gene: TRBV28
J gene: TRBJ1-2
D gene: -
CDR3 protein: CASKDSSDGYTF

clone size: -
CDR3 length: 14
V gene: TRBV30
J gene: TRBJ2-3
D gene: -
CDR3 protein: CAWERGGHTDTQYF

clone size: -
CDR3 length: 11
V gene: TRBV6-4
J gene: TRBJ2-5
D gene: -
CDR3 protein: CASSNGETQYF

clone size: few
CDR3 length: 14
V gene: TRBV6-6
J gene: TRBJ1-3
D gene: -
CDR3 protein: CASRGAGLGNTIYF

clone size: -
CDR3 length: 13
V gene: TRBV29-1
J gene: TRBJ1-1
D gene: TRBD1
CDR3 protein: CSVEASTGAEAFF

clone size: few
CDR3 length: 16
V gene: TRBV11-2
J gene: TRBJ1-5
D gene: -
CDR3 protein: CASSLGGAYSNQPQHF

clone size: once
CDR3 length: 14
V gene: TRBV4-2
J gene: TRBJ1-4
D gene: -
CDR3 protein: CASSFGGTNEKLFF

clone size: -
CDR3 length: 13
V gene: TRBV19
J gene: TRBJ1-1
D gene: -
CDR3 protein: CASRYYRNTEAFF

clone size: few
CDR3 length: 15
V gene: TRBV11-2
J gene: TRBJ1-5
D gene: TRBD1
CDR3 protein: CASSLASGGNQPQHF

clone size: -
CDR3 length: 15
V gene: TRBV7-2
J gene: TRBJ1-1
D gene: -
CDR3 protein: CASSLAIGQNTEAFF

clone size: -
CDR3 length: 14
V gene: TRBV29-1
J gene: TRBJ1-2
D gene: -
CDR3 protein: CSVGVQRGDYGYTF

clone size: few
CDR3 length: 16
V gene: TRBV9
J gene: TRBJ1-6
D gene: -
CDR3 protein: CASSVVSAGRFSPLHF

clone size: -
CDR3 length: 14
V gene: TRBV6-5
J gene: TRBJ2-5
D gene: -
CDR3 protein: CASSPLGTSETQYF

clone size: -
CDR3 length: 12
V gene: TRBV4-3
J gene: TRBJ1-5
D gene: -
CDR3 protein: CASSHSNQPQHF

clone size: few
CDR3 length: 15
V gene: TRBV6-1
J gene: TRBJ1-4
D gene: TRBD1
CDR3 protein: CASSGGTGVAQKLFF

clone size: few
CDR3 length: 17
V gene: TRBV7-2
J gene: TRBJ2-6
D gene: -
CDR3 protein: CASSSPLGGAGANVLTF

clone size: -
CDR3 length: 14
V gene: TRBV5-6
J gene: TRBJ1-5
D gene: -
CDR3 protein: CASSLTLSNQPQHF

clone size: -
CDR3 length: 15
V gene: TRBV28
J gene: TRBJ1-3
D gene: -
CDR3 protein: CASSPINLLGNTIYF

clone size: -
CDR3 length: 13
V gene: TRBV7-8
J gene: TRBJ1-3
D gene: -
CDR3 protein: CASSLAQGVTIYF

clone size: -
CDR3 length: 14
V gene: TRBV19
J gene: TRBJ1-3
D gene: -
CDR3 protein: CASGMVGPPHTIYF

clone size: -
CDR3 length: 14
V gene: TRBV10-3
J gene: TRBJ1-6
D gene: -
CDR3 protein: CAISNKGGDSPLHF

clone size: -
CDR3 length: 13
V gene: TRBV11-2
J gene: TRBJ2-3
D gene: -
CDR3 protein: CASSLGYPDTQYF

clone size: -
CDR3 length: 14
V gene: TRBV6-1
J gene: TRBJ2-7
D gene: -
CDR3 protein: CASSEPGQPYEQYF

clone size: -
CDR3 length: 14
V gene: TRBV11-3
J gene: TRBJ2-2
D gene: -
CDR3 protein: CASSSGPTTGELFF

clone size: -
CDR3 length: 12
V gene: TRBV5-6
J gene: TRBJ2-5
D gene: TRBD2
CDR3 protein: CASNGAGGTQYF

clone size: -
CDR3 length: 14
V gene: TRBV4-1
J gene: TRBJ1-4
D gene: -
CDR3 protein: CASSNTATNEKLFF

clone size: -
CDR3 length: 14
V gene: TRBV21-1
J gene: TRBJ2-7
D gene: -
CDR3 protein: CASSKGQFPYEQYF

clone size: few
CDR3 length: 15
V gene: TRBV10-3
J gene: TRBJ1-1
D gene: -
CDR3 protein: CAISDLGALNTEAFF

clone size: few
CDR3 length: 15
V gene: TRBV2
J gene: TRBJ1-2
D gene: TRBD1
CDR3 protein: CASSEIRGLGAGYTF

clone size: -
CDR3 length: 16
V gene: TRBV28
J gene: TRBJ1-2
D gene: -
CDR3 protein: CASSLTVGGYIYGYTF

clone size: -
CDR3 length: 14
V gene: TRBV25-1
J gene: TRBJ1-1
D gene: -
CDR3 protein: CASSEVGGYTEAFF

clone size: few
CDR3 length: 15
V gene: TRBV5-1
J gene: TRBJ1-6
D gene: TRBD1
CDR3 protein: CASSPDGQGNSPLHF

clone size: -
CDR3 length: 14
V gene: TRBV2
J gene: TRBJ1-1
D gene: TRBD1
CDR3 protein: CASSERTGSAEAFF

clone size: -
CDR3 length: 13
V gene: TRBV5-5
J gene: TRBJ1-1
D gene: -
CDR3 protein: CASSPGTPTAAFF

clone size: -
CDR3 length: 12
V gene: TRBV28
J gene: TRBJ1-4
D gene: -
CDR3 protein: CASRDTLEKLFF

clone size: -
CDR3 length: 15
V gene: TRBV5-1
J gene: TRBJ1-1
D gene: -
CDR3 protein: CASSLGARRNTEAFF